The T cell receptor (beta chain) under discussion was sequenced for a study of CD8 T cells in ankylosing spondylitis. With regard to this clonotype: Its antigen is not known.

V lost 4 bases and J lost 3, with 11 bases in between. The CDR3 extends over 13 amino acids. CDR1 is SGHRS, CDR2 YFSETQ, per germline. The study's findings and limits: Within peripheral blood, clones linked to disease were CD8+ and relatively rare. Some motif variants were previously reported in reactive arthritis synovial fluid and blood. Typical of ankylosing spondylitis blood, it appeared, was a TCR beta motif of seven to nine highly homologous variants.

Quantitative 5'-RACE with molecular barcodes produced the TCR beta libraries. A single record per CDR3 protein comes from TCRdb applying MiXCR to the 5' RACE reads. Here the sample spans about 390,000 distinct CDR3 sequences, 20% to 25% being singletons. Sequenced material: blood, either unsorted or a sorted T cell fraction (not recorded which). J is TRBJ2-7 and V is TRBV5-1; tentative D call: TRBD1 (5 bases). This TCR was sampled from a male donor with ankylosing spondylitis. CDR3 loop: CASSAAQGYEQYF. The CDR3 DNA sequence: TGCGCCAGCAGCGCGGCGCAGGGCTACGAGCAGTACTTC. Full variable domain (remainder filled in from reference TRBV5-1 and TRBJ2-7): KAGVTQTPRYLIKTRGQQVTLSCSPISGHRSVSWYQQTPGQGLQFLFEYFSETQRNKGNFPGRFSGRQFSNSRSEMNVSTLELGDSALYLCASSAAQGYEQYFGPGTRLTVT.